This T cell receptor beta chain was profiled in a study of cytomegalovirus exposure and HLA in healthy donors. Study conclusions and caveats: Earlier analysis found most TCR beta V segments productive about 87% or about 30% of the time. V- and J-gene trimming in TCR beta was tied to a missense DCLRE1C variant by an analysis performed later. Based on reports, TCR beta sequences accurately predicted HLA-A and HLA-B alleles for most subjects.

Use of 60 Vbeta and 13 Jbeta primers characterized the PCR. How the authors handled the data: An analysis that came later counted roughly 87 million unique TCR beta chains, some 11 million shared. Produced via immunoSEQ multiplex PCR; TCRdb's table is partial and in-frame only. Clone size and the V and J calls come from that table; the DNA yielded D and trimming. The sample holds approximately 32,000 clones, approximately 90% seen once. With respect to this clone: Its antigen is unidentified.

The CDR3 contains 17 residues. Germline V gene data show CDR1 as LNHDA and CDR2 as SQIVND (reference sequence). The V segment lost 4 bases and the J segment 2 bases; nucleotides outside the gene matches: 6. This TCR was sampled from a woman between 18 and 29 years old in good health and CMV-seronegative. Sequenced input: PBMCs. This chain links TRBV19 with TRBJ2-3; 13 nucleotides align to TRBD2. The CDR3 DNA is TGTGCCAGTAGTACACCGGGACTAGCGGGATTCACAGATACGCAGTATTTT. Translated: CASSTPGLAGFTDTQYF.